These 30 T cell receptor beta chains were sequenced from one sample in a study of post-analysis software for immune sequencing data. Points from the study as a whole: Five TRBV segments appeared more often in patients than in controls, and TRBV5-6, TRBV5-1 and TRBV20-1 were among these.

Prepared TCR beta cDNA libraries contained unique molecular identifiers. From the PCR reads, TCRdb called clonotypes with MiXCR, one entry per CDR3 protein. The sample includes approximately 730,000 distinct CDR3 sequences, about 32% of them seen just once. The antigens for these receptors are not known. Sequenced input: blood. The receptors originated from a girl aged 5 to 17 with multiple sclerosis.

The chain has TRBV6-5 and TRBJ2-1, with D perhaps TRBD2 (6 bases). This CDR3 spans 18 amino acids. V was pared by 3 bases and J by 8 bases, with 26 bases between. The germline V gene encodes CDR1 MNHEY and CDR2 SVGAGI. The CDR3 DNA follows: TGTGCCAGCAGTTATTCGTTCGGGAGAGGAGGGTTTTTCGATGAGCAGTTCTTC. It is translated as CASSYSFGRGGFFDEQFF.

This clonotype has a count of ten or more. The chain is built from TRBV7-9 and TRBJ2-1; D unclear. CDR1 is SEHNR and CDR2 is FQNEAQ in the germline V gene (reference sequence). Trimming left V 3 bases short and J 4 bases short, with 4 bases between. This CDR3 region has 12 residues. The CDR3 is CASSFGYNEQFF. The CDR3 DNA reads as TGTGCCAGCAGCTTTGGATACAATGAGCAGTTCTTC.

This clonotype was counted only a few times. The chain combines TRBV20-1 with TRBJ2-6; D gene unclear. The V gene lost 0 bases and the J gene lost 13 bases, with 13 bases spanning the gap. The germline V gene encodes CDR1 DFQATT and CDR2 SNEGSKA (reference sequence). The CDR3 extends over 13 amino acids. The CDR3 loop reads CSARDPGRWVLTF. In DNA form, the CDR3 reads TGCAGTGCTAGAGATCCCGGCCGCTGGGTCCTGACTTTC.

The genes are TRBV7-2 and TRBJ1-2; D unclear. Germline V gene sequence: CDR1 SGHTA, CDR2 FQGNSA. Between the trimmed V and J ends, which lost 2 bases and 7 bases, there was a span of 11 bases. This CDR3 spans 13 amino acids. The CDR3 is CASSLLQGGGYTF. The CDR3 region has the DNA TGTGCCAGCAGCTTACTTCAAGGAGGTGGCTACACCTTC.

V gene TRBV27 combines with J gene TRBJ2-7, with D uncertain. CDR3 length equals 13 residues. Per the germline V gene, CDR1 is MNHEY and CDR2 is SMNVEV (reference sequence). V lost 4 bases and J 2 bases, leaving 9 bases between the germline ends. The CDR3 coding sequence is TGTGCCAGCAGTTCCCATCCTGCCTACGAGCAGTACTTC. Its protein is CASSSHPAYEQYF.

Concerning this clonotype: One end of the junction does not line up with germline, which may come from a read error. The chain uses TRBV6-6 and TRBJ1-1; D call uncertain. The CDR3 is 15 amino acids. The germline CDR1 and CDR2 sequences are MNHNY and SVGAGI (reference sequence). This chain's CDR3 is CASSYSIPSTAEAFF. CDR3 nucleotide sequence: TGTGCTAGCAGTTACTCGATTCCCTCGACCGCTGAAGCTTTCTTT.

Concerning this clonotype: One end of the junction is discordant with germline, which a read error may explain. This chain uses TRBV5-1 with TRBJ2-1, with 8 bases lining up with TRBD2. Looked up from germline, CDR1 is SGHRS and CDR2 is YFSETQ. The CDR3 loop spans 16 amino acids. The CDR3: CAGSPLLAEPYNEQFF. CDR3 bases: TGCGCCGGCAGCCCCCTACTAGCGGAACCCTACAATGAGCAGTTCTTC.

The V and J genes are TRBV20-1 and TRBJ2-5; TRBD1 aligns across 7 bases. V dropped 7 bases and J dropped 1; count of bases not matched to a gene: 3. Germline-derived CDR1 and CDR2 are DFQATT and SNEGSKA (reference sequence). The CDR3 consists of 12 residues. This CDR3 reads CSVTGTQETQYF. The CDR3 DNA reads as TGCAGTGTGACAGGGACCCAAGAGACCCAGTACTTC.

This clonotype was picked up a small number of times. This chain joins TRBV4-2 and TRBJ1-6, with no clear D. CDR1 and CDR2 (germline): LGHNA, YNFKEQ. This CDR3 has 13 amino acids. Between the trimmed V and J ends, which lost 1 base and 12 bases, there was a span of 10 bases. The CDR3 loop is CASSQAQNRPLHF. The CDR3 DNA reads TGTGCCAGCAGCCAAGCGCAGAATCGACCCCTCCACTTT.

The chain recombines TRBV6-5 with TRBJ1-2, with D maybe TRBD1 (5 bases). The V gene lost 4 bases and the J gene lost 6 bases, with 12 bases spanning the gap. Germline values: CDR1 MNHEY, CDR2 SVGAGI. The CDR3 loop spans 13 amino acids. CDR3 residues: CASSSAGTHGYTF. CDR3 sequence (DNA): TGTGCCAGCAGTTCGGCCGGGACCCATGGCTACACCTTC.

This clonotype has only a few counts. This chain connects TRBV29-1 to TRBJ2-7; 9 nucleotides line up with TRBD2. Germline-derived CDR1 and CDR2 are SQVTM and ANQGSEA. Germline trimming cut 1 base from V and 5 bases from J; bases unmatched to any gene: 15. This CDR3 is built from 17 residues. CDR3 protein: CSVEADDGTSYGDEQYF. The CDR3 DNA follows: TGCAGCGTTGAAGCAGATGACGGGACTAGCTATGGCGACGAGCAGTACTTC.

V is TRBV29-1 and J is TRBJ2-5; no reliable D call. This CDR3 spans 12 amino acids. The germline V gene has CDR1 SQVTM and CDR2 ANQGSEA. Trimming pared 5 bases from V and 2 bases from J, leaving 9 bases between. CDR3 residues: CSVRQEQETQYF. DNA for the CDR3: TGCAGCGTTCGCCAGGAACAAGAGACCCAGTACTTC.

A single count supports this clonotype. The chain is built from TRBV27 and TRBJ1-5, with D possibly being TRBD1 (6 bases). The CDR3 spans 17 residues. Trimming pared 5 bases from V and 4 bases from J, leaving 21 bases between. The germline V gene encodes CDR1 MNHEY and CDR2 SMNVEV (reference sequence). CDR3 DNA sequence: TGTGCCAGCAGTGGTCTCGGAGGGACACCCTTTAATCAGCCCCAGCATTTT. The encoded protein is CASSGLGGTPFNQPQHF.

This clonotype was seen repeatedly, ten times or more. The rearrangement joins TRBV5-1 to TRBJ2-7; D may correspond to TRBD1 or TRBD2 (7 bases each). The V end was cut by 0 bases, the J end by 4 bases, with 11 bases between. The CDR3 sequence is 14 residues long. Germline assignment: CDR1 SGHRS and CDR2 YFSETQ. The CDR3 protein is CASSLGQGLYEQYF. The DNA of the CDR3 is TGCGCCAGCAGCTTGGGACAGGGACTATACGAGCAGTACTTC.

This clonotype was seen a handful of times. The chain joins TRBV5-1 to TRBJ2-3; D is perhaps TRBD1 (9 bases). Trimming removed 4 bases from V and 4 bases from J, with 16 bases in between. The length of the CDR3 is 15 residues. From germline, CDR1 is SGHRS and CDR2 YFSETQ. CDR3 region: CASSGTGTRSDTQYF. For the CDR3, the DNA is TGCGCCAGCAGCGGGACAGGGACTAGATCAGATACGCAGTATTTT.

This clonotype was seen only a few times. The chain couples TRBV20-1 to TRBJ2-5, with 7 bases matching TRBD1. The germline gives CDR1 DFQATT, CDR2 SNEGSKA (reference sequence). This CDR3 region has 13 residues. The ends lost 6 bases at V and 4 bases at J; junction bases unmatched: 8. The CDR3 coding sequence is TGCAGTGCACAACGACAGGGCGGAGAGACCCAGTACTTC. This encodes CSAQRQGGETQYF.

The rearrangement links TRBV7-2 to TRBJ1-2, with D unclear. Deletions cut 0 bases from V and 7 bases from J, with 15 bases between. The CDR3 is made up of 15 amino acids. Germline CDR1 and CDR2: SGHTA and FQGNSA. The DNA for the CDR3 is TGTGCCAGCAGCTTAGCGTGGACGGGGTTGGCTGGCTACACCTTC. Amino acids: CASSLAWTGLAGYTF. The whole variable domain, remainder taken from reference TRBV7-2 and TRBJ1-2, is GAGVSQSPSNKVTEKGKDVELRCDPISGHTALYWYRQSLGQGLEFLIYFQGNSAPDKSGLPSDRFSAERTGGSVSTLTIQRTQQEDSAVYLCASSLAWTGLAGYTFGSGTRLTVV.

The rearrangement joins TRBV12-3 or TRBV12-4 to TRBJ2-3; TRBD1 matches 8 bases. The CDR3 is 13 residues long. Trimming removed 8 bases from V and 2 bases from J; junction bases left unmatched: 3. For the CDR3, the DNA is TGTGCCAGCGGGACAGGACACACAGATACGCAGTATTTT. Encoded protein: CASGTGHTDTQYF.

The sample holds a few counts of this clonotype. J is TRBJ2-1 and V is TRBV2, with 7 nucleotides matching TRBD1. Unmatched junction bases numbered 2, after V lost 9 bases and J lost 0 bases. This CDR3 is 13 amino acids long. Germline CDR1 reads SNHLY; CDR2 reads FYNNEI. DNA of the CDR3: TGTGCCAGAAGGGACAGCTCCTACAATGAGCAGTTCTTC. Translation: CARRDSSYNEQFF.

The chain has TRBV15 and TRBJ2-5; a possible D gene is TRBD2 (5 bases). CDR1 and CDR2 from the germline V gene are LNHNV and YYDKDF (reference sequence). Trimming took off 0 bases at V and 4 bases at J, with 12 bases between the two ends. The length of the CDR3 is 15 residues. CDR3 in amino acids: CATSRDLGNGETQYF. Here the CDR3 DNA reads TGTGCCACCAGCAGAGATCTCGGGAATGGAGAGACCCAGTACTTC.

On this clonotype itself: A much more abundant neighbour one base away suggests this may be a read error. The chain is built from TRBV6-5 and TRBJ2-7, with D possibly TRBD2 on 6 matching bases. Germline lookup yields CDR1 MNHEY and CDR2 SVGAGI. CDR3 length: 11 amino acids. V was clipped by 11 bases and J by 3 bases, with 11 bases between them. The CDR3 region is CARSGSYEQYF. In DNA form, the CDR3 reads TGTGCCCGTAGCGGAAGCTACGAGCAGTACTTC.

This clonotype has a single count. V and J are TRBV6-5 and TRBJ2-6; D is uncertain. The CDR3 consists of 15 residues. Germline lookup yields CDR1 MNHEY and CDR2 SVGAGI. V gave up 1 base and J gave up 2 bases, with 6 bases separating them. This chain's CDR3 is CASSYYGTGANVLTF. CDR3 bases: TGTGCCAGCAGTTACTATGGGACTGGGGCCAACGTCCTGACTTTC.

This clonotype was picked up a small number of times. The rearrangement uses TRBV9 and TRBJ1-2; D call uncertain. The germline CDR1 and CDR2 sequences are SGDLS and YYNGEE. V was cut by 3 bases and J by 7 bases, with 19 bases left in between. This CDR3 has 15 residues. Here the CDR3 DNA reads TGTGCCAGCAGCGCCCCGGGGAGGTCTAGAGGTGGCTACACCTTC. This encodes CASSAPGRSRGGYTF.

This clonotype was counted between two and nine times. The gene calls are TRBV5-6 and TRBJ2-1; D gene ambiguous. Germline CDR1 is SGHDT and CDR2 is YYEEEE. The germline V and J ends were trimmed by 5 bases and 9 bases, with 18 bases remaining between them. This CDR3 has 14 amino acids. The CDR3 DNA reads as TGTGCCAGCAGTCCCTTACTGACGGTGGGTGAGCAGTTCTTC. Encoded protein: CASSPLLTVGEQFF.

The chain is built from TRBV29-1 and TRBJ2-2; D gene unclear. The CDR3 consists of 12 residues. Germline V lookup: CDR1 SQVTM, CDR2 ANQGSEA. Trimming shortened V by 3 bases and J by 0 bases, and 2 bases separated the two germline ends. The CDR3 nucleotides are TGCAGCGTTGAGTCGAACACCGGGGAGCTGTTTTTT. Translated, it gives CSVESNTGELFF.

There are a few counts of this clonotype. This chain uses TRBV29-1 with TRBJ1-1; no reliable D call. V was clipped by 4 bases and J by 0 bases, with 9 bases between them. The germline V gene has CDR1 SQVTM and CDR2 ANQGSEA. This CDR3 spans 13 amino acids. The CDR3 region has the DNA TGCAGCGTTGCGGAGGCCCTGAACACTGAAGCTTTCTTT. Protein sequence: CSVAEALNTEAFF.

The sample holds a few counts of this clonotype. The V gene is TRBV5-1, the J gene TRBJ2-2; D ambiguous. The CDR3 has 15 amino acids. Trimming took 1 base from V and 0 from J, leaving 7 bases between them. The germline gives CDR1 SGHRS, CDR2 YFSETQ. CDR3 region: CASSLRDTNTGELFF. In nucleotides, the CDR3 is TGCGCCAGCAGCTTGAGGGATACGAACACCGGGGAGCTGTTTTTT.

The gene calls are TRBV7-2 and TRBJ1-1; 7 nucleotides line up with TRBD1. The ends lost 2 bases at V and 7 bases at J; junction bases unmatched: 13. The CDR3 spans 16 residues. Per germline, CDR1 SGHTA and CDR2 FQGNSA. CDR3 nucleotides: TGTGCCAGCAGCTTAATGGGGACCGACAGGGCGATTGAAGCTTTCTTT. Its protein product is CASSLMGTDRAIEAFF.

The table lists this clonotype with a few counts. V and J are TRBV18 and TRBJ1-6, with 7 bases matching TRBD1. The CDR3 consists of 14 residues. CDR1 and CDR2 (germline): KGHSH, LQKENI. V was pared by 4 bases and J by 9 bases, with 6 bases of the junction left unmatched. CDR3 amino acids: CASSLTGVSSPLHF. Written as DNA, the CDR3 is TGTGCCAGCTCACTTACAGGGGTGAGTTCACCCCTCCACTTT. Full variable domain (outside the CDR3, taken from reference TRBV18 and TRBJ1-6): NAGVMQNPRHLVRRRGQEARLRCSPMKGHSHVYWYRQLPEEGLKFMVYLQKENIIDESGMPKERFSAEFPKEGPSILRIQQVVRGDSAAYFCASSLTGVSSPLHFGNGTRLTVT.

The table lists this clonotype with a few counts. V gene TRBV7-2 combines with J gene TRBJ2-3; D is undetermined. Germline V gene data show CDR1 as SGHTA and CDR2 as FQGNSA. Trimming cost V 11 bases and J 5 bases, with 20 bases left between them. The CDR3 loop spans 14 amino acids. The chain's CDR3 is CACAKNNFGDTQYF. As DNA, the CDR3 is TGTGCCTGTGCCAAAAACAACTTCGGAGATACGCAGTATTTT.